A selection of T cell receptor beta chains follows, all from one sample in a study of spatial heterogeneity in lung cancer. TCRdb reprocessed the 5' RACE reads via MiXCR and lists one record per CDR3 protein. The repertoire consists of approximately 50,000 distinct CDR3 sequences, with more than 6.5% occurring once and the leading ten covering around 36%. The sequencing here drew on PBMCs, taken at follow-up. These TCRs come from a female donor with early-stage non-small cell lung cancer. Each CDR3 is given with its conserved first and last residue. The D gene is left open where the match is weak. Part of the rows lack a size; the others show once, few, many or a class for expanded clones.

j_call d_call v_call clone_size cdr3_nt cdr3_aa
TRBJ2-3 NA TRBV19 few TGTGCCACAATGAGCACAGATACGCAGTATTTT CATMSTDTQYF
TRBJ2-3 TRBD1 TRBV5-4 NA TGTGCCAGCAGCTCTAGGACAGGGCGAACAGATACGCAGTATTTT CASSSRTGRTDTQYF
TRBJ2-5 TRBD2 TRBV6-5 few TGTGCCAGCAGTTACAAGACTAGCGGGGGGGGTCCAGAGACCCAGTACTTC CASSYKTSGGGPETQYF
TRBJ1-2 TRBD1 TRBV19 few TGTGCCAGTACCCGACAGGGCGGCTATGGCTACACCTTC CASTRQGGYGYTF
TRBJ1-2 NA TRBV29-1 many TGCAGCGTTGCGACCCGAGCTAACTATGGCTACACCTTC CSVATRANYGYTF
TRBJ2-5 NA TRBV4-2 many TGTGCCAGCAGCCAAGATCTGACCCAAGAAGAGACCCAGTACTTC CASSQDLTQEETQYF
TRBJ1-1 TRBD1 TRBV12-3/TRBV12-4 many TGTGCCAGCAGTCCCGTACAGGGGGCGAGGACTGAAGCTTTCTTT CASSPVQGARTEAFF
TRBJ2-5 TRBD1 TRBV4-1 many TGCGCCAGCAGCCAAACGATGGGACAGGGGGGGCAAGAGACCCAGTACTTC CASSQTMGQGGQETQYF
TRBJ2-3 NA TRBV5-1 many TGCGCCAGCAGCTTGGATGGGACTCCGGCACGGGATACGCAGTATTTT CASSLDGTPARDTQYF
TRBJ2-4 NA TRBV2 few TGTGCCAGCAGTGTCCTTACCGACATTCAGTACTTC CASSVLTDIQYF
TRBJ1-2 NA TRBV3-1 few TGTGCCAGCAGCTACCGGGAGCCGGAACGCTATGGCTACACCTTC CASSYREPERYGYTF
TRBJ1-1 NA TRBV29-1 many TGCAGCGTCCGTATTGGGTTCAACACTGAAGCTTTCTTT CSVRIGFNTEAFF
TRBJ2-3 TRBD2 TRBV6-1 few TGTGCCAGCAGACCCACTAGCGGGGGTGGGACAGATACGCAGTATTTT CASRPTSGGGTDTQYF
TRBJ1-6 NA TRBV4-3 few TGCGCCAGCAGCCAAGATCGGAGCTGGGATTCACCCCTCCACTTT CASSQDRSWDSPLHF
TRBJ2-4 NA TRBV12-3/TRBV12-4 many TGTGCCAGCAGTGAGGACATCGGGATCGCCAAAAACATTCAGTACTTC CASSEDIGIAKNIQYF
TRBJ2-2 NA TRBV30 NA TGTGCCTGCAACCTCGGGGGGCCCGGGGAGCTGTTTTTT CACNLGGPGELFF
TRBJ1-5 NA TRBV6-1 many TGTGCCAGCAGCCTCGACAGTTATAGCAATCAGCCCCAGCATTTT CASSLDSYSNQPQHF
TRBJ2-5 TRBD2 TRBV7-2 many TGTGCCAGCAGCCAGGGGACTAGTGGGGAGAAGACCCAGTACTTC CASSQGTSGEKTQYF
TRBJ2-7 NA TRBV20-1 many TGCAGTGGTATCGATCAGGGCGAGCAGTACTTC CSGIDQGEQYF
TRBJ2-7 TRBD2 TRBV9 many TGTGCCAGCAGCGTAACGGCTAGCGGGGGCCACGAGCAGTACTTC CASSVTASGGHEQYF
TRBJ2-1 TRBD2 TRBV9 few TGTGCCAGCAGCCCAACCGGGACTAGCAGAGCCAATGAGCAGTTCTTC CASSPTGTSRANEQFF
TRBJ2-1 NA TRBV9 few TGTGCCAGCAGCGCTGACCCCAATGAGCAGTTCTTC CASSADPNEQFF
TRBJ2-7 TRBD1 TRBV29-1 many TGCAGCGTGCCGGGACAGGGGGCCTACGAGCAGTACTTC CSVPGQGAYEQYF
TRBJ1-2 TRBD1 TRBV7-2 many TGTGCCAGCAGCACCGACAGGGCCTATGGCTACACCTTC CASSTDRAYGYTF
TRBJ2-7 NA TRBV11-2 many TGTGCCAGCAGCTTAGGGGTTGGCGGGACAGCCTCCTACGAGCAGTACTTC CASSLGVGGTASYEQYF
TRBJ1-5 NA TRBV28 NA TGTGCCAGTCAAACAGGGCTGCGTCAGCCCCAGCATTTT CASQTGLRQPQHF
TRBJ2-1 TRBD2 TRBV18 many TGTGCCAGCTCACCTTCGATCGGACTAGCGGGGTACAATGAGCAGTTCTTC CASSPSIGLAGYNEQFF
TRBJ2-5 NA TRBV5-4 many TGTGCCAGCAGCTTAGTTGGGCAAGAGACCCAGTACTTC CASSLVGQETQYF
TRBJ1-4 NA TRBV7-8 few TGTGCCAGCAGCTCTGCAGTAGATAATGAAAAACTGTTTTTT CASSSAVDNEKLFF
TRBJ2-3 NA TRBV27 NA TGTGCCGGTGGTACGCAGTATTTT CAGGTQYF
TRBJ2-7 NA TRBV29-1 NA TGCAGCGTTGAAAGTACACGGAACAGGTACGAGCAGTACTTC CSVESTRNRYEQYF
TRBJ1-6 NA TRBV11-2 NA TGTGCCAGCAGCTTAGGGTTTTCTGGATCCCTCCACTTT CASSLGFSGSLHF
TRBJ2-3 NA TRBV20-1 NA TGCAGTGCGATCCCCCGCTACACAGATACGCAGTATTTT CSAIPRYTDTQYF
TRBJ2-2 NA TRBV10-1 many TGCGCCAGCAGTGCGGCAGGGGCGAACACCGGGGAGCTGTTTTTT CASSAAGANTGELFF
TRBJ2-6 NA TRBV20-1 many TGCAGTGCCCCTGTCGGATCTGGGGCCAACGTCCTGACTTTC CSAPVGSGANVLTF
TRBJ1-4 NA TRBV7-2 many TGTGCCAGCAGCTTGGGACCGACGGGGCAAACTAATGAAAAACTGTTTTTT CASSLGPTGQTNEKLFF
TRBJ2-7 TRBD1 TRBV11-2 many TGTGCCAGCAGCTCGTGGACAGGGGCAACAGATGACGAGCAGTACTTC CASSSWTGATDDEQYF
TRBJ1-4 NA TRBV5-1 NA TGCGCCAGCAGCTCAGAAGGCCTTGAAAAACTGTTTTTT CASSSEGLEKLFF
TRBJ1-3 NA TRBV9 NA TGTGCCAGCAGTCCGACGGTATCTGGAAACACCATATATTTT CASSPTVSGNTIYF
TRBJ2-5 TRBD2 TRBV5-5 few TGTGCCAGCAGCTTGCCGACTAGCGGGGGGCAAGGGGAGACCCAGTACTTC CASSLPTSGGQGETQYF